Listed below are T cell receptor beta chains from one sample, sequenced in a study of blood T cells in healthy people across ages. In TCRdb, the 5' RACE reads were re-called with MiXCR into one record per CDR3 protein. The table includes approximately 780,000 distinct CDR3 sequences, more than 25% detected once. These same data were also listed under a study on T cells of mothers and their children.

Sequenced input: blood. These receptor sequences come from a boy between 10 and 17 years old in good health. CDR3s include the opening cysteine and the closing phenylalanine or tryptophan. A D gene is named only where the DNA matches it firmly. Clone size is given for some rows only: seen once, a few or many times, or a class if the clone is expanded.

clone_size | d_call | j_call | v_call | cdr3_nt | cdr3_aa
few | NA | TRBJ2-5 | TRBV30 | TGTGCCTGGAGATCGGGCGCCGGTCAAGAGACCCAGTACTTC | CAWRSGAGQETQYF
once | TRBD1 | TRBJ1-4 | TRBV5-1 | TGCGCCAGCAGCTTTGCCCCAGGACAGGGCGGTAATGAAAAACTGTTTTTT | CASSFAPGQGGNEKLFF
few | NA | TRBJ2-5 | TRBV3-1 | TGTGCCAGCAGCCAAGTCTATAGCTCCCAAGAGACCCAGTACTTC | CASSQVYSSQETQYF
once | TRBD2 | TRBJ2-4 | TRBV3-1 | TGTGCCAGCAGCCAAGATGTGGGACTAGCGGCCAAAAACATTCAGTACTTC | CASSQDVGLAAKNIQYF
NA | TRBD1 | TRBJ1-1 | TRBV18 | TGTGCCAGCTCACCACCGGGTTTGACAGGGCACACTGAAGCTTTCTTT | CASSPPGLTGHTEAFF
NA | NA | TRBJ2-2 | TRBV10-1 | TGCGCCACCCGAGGGGTTAACACCGGGGAGCTGTTTTTT | CATRGVNTGELFF
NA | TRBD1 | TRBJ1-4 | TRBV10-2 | TGCGCCAGCAGTGCTACAGGGGTTAATGAAAAACTGTTTTTT | CASSATGVNEKLFF
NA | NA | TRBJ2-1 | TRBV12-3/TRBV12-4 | TGTGCCAGCAGTTTAGAACACGGCTCCTACAATGAGCAGTTCTTC | CASSLEHGSYNEQFF
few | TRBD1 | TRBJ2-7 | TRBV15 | TGTGCCACCGGAGGACCGGGACAGGGTGATGAGCAGTACTTC | CATGGPGQGDEQYF
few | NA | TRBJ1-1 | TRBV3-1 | TGTGCCAGCAGCTCAACCACTGAAGCTTTCTTT | CASSSTTEAFF
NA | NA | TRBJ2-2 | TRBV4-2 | TGTGCCAGCAGCCAAGATACTAGTAGGGGCCGGGAGCTGTTTTTT | CASSQDTSRGRELFF
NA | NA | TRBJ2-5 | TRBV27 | TGTGCCAGCAGCCTAGGGGCGGGGGCGACCCAGTACTTC | CASSLGAGATQYF
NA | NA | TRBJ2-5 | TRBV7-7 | TGTGCCAGCAGCCGATCAACCCTAGTCTTCCAAGAGACCCAGTACTTC | CASSRSTLVFQETQYF
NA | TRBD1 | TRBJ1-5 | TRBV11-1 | TGTGCCAGCAGCTTAGCGTTGGGGACAGGGCTGAGCAATCAGCCCCAGCATTTT | CASSLALGTGLSNQPQHF
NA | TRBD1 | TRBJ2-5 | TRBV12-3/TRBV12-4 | TGTGCCAGCAGTTCCACGCGGCGACAGGGCCAAGAGACCCAGTACTTC | CASSSTRRQGQETQYF
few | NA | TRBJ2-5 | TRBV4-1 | TGCGCCAGCAGCACCCATAGCAGCGAGACCCAGTACTTC | CASSTHSSETQYF
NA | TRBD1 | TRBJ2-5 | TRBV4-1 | TGCGCCAGCAGCCGAGGATCTGGACAGGCCGACAACCAAGAGACCCAGTACTTC | CASSRGSGQADNQETQYF
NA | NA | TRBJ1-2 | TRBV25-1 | TGTGCCAGCAGTGTTGGAATCTATGGCTACACCTTC | CASSVGIYGYTF
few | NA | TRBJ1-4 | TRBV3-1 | TGTGCCAGCAGCTATGACGGCGGACGGGAAAAACTGTTTTTT | CASSYDGGREKLFF
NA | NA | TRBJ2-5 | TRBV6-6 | TGTGCCAGCAGTTACGCTGGCCAAAGGGAGACCCAGTACTTC | CASSYAGQRETQYF
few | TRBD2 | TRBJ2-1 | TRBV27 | TGTGCCAGCAGTTTCGGGACTAGCGGGGTAAATGAGCAGTTCTTC | CASSFGTSGVNEQFF
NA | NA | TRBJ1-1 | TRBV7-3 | TGTGCCAGCAGCCCAGCAGGGTTTCGCACTGAAGCTTTCTTT | CASSPAGFRTEAFF
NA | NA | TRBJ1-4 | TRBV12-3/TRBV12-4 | TGTGCCAGCAGTCCTATCACCAGATCAACTAATGAAAAACTGTTTTTT | CASSPITRSTNEKLFF
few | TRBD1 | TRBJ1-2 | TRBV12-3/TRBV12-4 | TGTGCCAGCAGTTTGAGGACAGGGGGTTATGGCTACACCTTC | CASSLRTGGYGYTF
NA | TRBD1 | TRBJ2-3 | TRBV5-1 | TGCGCCAGCAGCCTATCAGGGGGCCGGGCAGATACGCAGTATTTT | CASSLSGGRADTQYF
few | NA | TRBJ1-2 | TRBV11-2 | TGTGCCAGCAGCCCCCAAGGCAGCCACTATGGCTACACCTTC | CASSPQGSHYGYTF
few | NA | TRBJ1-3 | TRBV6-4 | TGTGCCACCAAATATCTCTCTGGAAACACCATATATTTT | CATKYLSGNTIYF
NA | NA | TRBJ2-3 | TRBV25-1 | TGTGCCAGCAGTGAGTGGGGTAGTGGGGATACGCAGTATTTT | CASSEWGSGDTQYF
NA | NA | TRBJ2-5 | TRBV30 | TGTGCTCTCGGCCAGGCGAGGGAGACCCAGTACTTC | CALGQARETQYF
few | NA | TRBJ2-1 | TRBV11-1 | TGTGCCAGCAGCTCCCAGAGGGACTTTCACATGGTCCTTCGCTACAATGAGCAGTTCTTC | CASSSQRDFHMVLRYNEQFF
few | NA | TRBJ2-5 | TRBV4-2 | TGTGCCGGCAGCCAAGAGGGCAGGGGAGGCGAGACCCAGTACTTC | CAGSQEGRGGETQYF
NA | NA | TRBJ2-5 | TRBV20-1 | TGCAGTGCGTCAGGGCAGAGGTCAAGAGAGACCCAGTACTTC | CSASGQRSRETQYF
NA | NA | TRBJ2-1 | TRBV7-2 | TGTGCCAGCAGCTCCGCGGGACAACCTTCCGATGAGCAGTTCTTC | CASSSAGQPSDEQFF
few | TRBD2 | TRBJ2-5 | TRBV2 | TGTGCCAGCAGTGACCTAGCGGGGGGGTCCCAAGAGACCCAGTACTTC | CASSDLAGGSQETQYF